This T cell receptor (beta chain) was identified during a study of blood T cell repertoires in COVID-19. Study context: The samples span acute and convalescent COVID-19 from the United States, Italy and Spain. T cells, B-cell-depleted T cells, or PBMCs provided the cDNA or gDNA that served as material.

There are 13 residues in the CDR3. Germline values: CDR1 SGHTS, CDR2 YDEGEE. V lost 4 bases to trimming and J lost 7 bases, with 12 bases between them. Per the original data handling: Estimated nucleated cell counts came from reference gene primer amplification. Sequencing used immunoSEQ multiplex PCR; TCRdb keeps in-frame clones, though not all of them. From that table come the V and J calls and clone size; the DNA was used to work out D and trimming. Among fewer than 150,000 clones, approximately 80% were seen once, and the ten largest hold about 6.4%. The clonotype comes from a human donor in a cohort sampled during active COVID-19. The V gene is TRBV5-8, the J gene TRBJ2-1; perhaps TRBD1 as D (6 bases). The sample comprised peripheral blood. The CDR3 sequence: CASSRKQGNEQFF. The DNA for the CDR3 is TGTGCCAGCAGCCGGAAACAGGGTAATGAGCAGTTCTTC.